Reported below is one T cell receptor beta chain. As yet, its antigen is unknown. CD4+ T cell isolation took place after nine to eleven days of culture. Between March and December 2020, the person had a SARS-CoV-2 infection that PCR confirmed. Either the mRNA-1273 or the BNT162b2 vaccine was given to participants as two doses. TCRdb's copy holds only in-frame clones and misses some; the assay was immunoSEQ multiplex PCR. The sample has 35,000 to 45,000 clones, approximately 82% seen once. This sample was included in a study of vaccination effects on CD4 cells after COVID-19. Across the whole study: Both early and late time points after vaccination provided samples from a few convalescent patients.

This clonotype originated in a human donor who had a prior SARS-CoV-2 infection. The sample was CD4+ T cells from PBMCs cultured without peptide, taken after COVID-19 vaccination.

CDR3 nucleotides: TGCAGCGTTGATTACCAGGGCACAGATACGCAGTATTTT. Amino acids: CSVDYQGTDTQYF. V and J are TRBV29-1 and TRBJ2-3; the D is unclear. The length of the CDR3 is 13 residues. V shed 3 bases and J shed 1 base, with 8 bases lying between them. The germline gives CDR1 SQVTM, CDR2 ANQGSEA.